The entry that follows covers one TCR beta chain sequence. At one of its ends the junction is not consistent with the germline gene, which may arise from a read error. The sample is drawn from a study of tumor-infiltrating lymphocytes in primary liver carcinoma. The input was 450 to 500 ng total RNA; TCR beta cDNA was made from it with a constant-region primer. Three nested multiplex PCR rounds, a slightly modified ARM-PCR method, built the TCR beta libraries. For approximately 10 cycles apiece, the opening two PCR rounds ran with TRBV1-TRBV30 forward primers and a C-beta reverse primer. TCRdb fed the multiplex PCR reads into MiXCR, producing one record per CDR3 protein. The table includes about 320,000 distinct CDR3 sequences, less than 75% detected once. Both blood RNA, taken from unsorted whole blood, and germline DNA were extracted. Germline V gene data show CDR1 as MNHNY and CDR2 as SVGAGI (reference sequence). The CDR3 is made up of 15 amino acids.

This TCR derives from a man between 35 and 55 years old with primary liver carcinoma and hepatitis B virus infection. The chain combines TRBV6-6 with TRBJ2-1; 9 bases fit TRBD2. The source material was peripheral blood. CDR3 bases: TGTGCCAGAAGTTACAGACTAGCGGTTTACAATGAGCAGTTCTTC. This gives the protein CARSYRLAVYNEQFF.